This T cell receptor beta chain is drawn from a study of tumor-infiltrating lymphocytes in oesophageal squamous cell carcinoma (dated by TCRdb to about 2016). Of note for this clonotype: Its antigen is unknown. No base qualities exist here, and no much larger clone lies one base off it.

Receptors were amplified or captured by PCR. This sample was sequenced with an Illumina HiSeq 2000. TCRdb itself trimmed the public reads at Q25 with fastp, ran MiXCR and retained productive beta chains. Each CDR3 protein gets just one entry, which takes the most common genes and DNA from the rows behind it. The sample contains under 20,000 distinct CDR3 sequences, around two fifths of them found a single time. Clones ranked in the top ten supply around 30% of the sample. The germline ends are 11 bases apart after V is trimmed by 3 bases and J by 5 bases. The CDR3 starts with the cysteine, ends with the phenylalanine, and has 14 residues. The sequence is cut down to CDR3 DNA, 42 bases in frame from base 1.

In this chain, TRBV12-3 or TRBV12-4 is recombined with TRBJ2-1; possibly the D gene is TRBD2, per 6 matching bases. The source of this sequence is a male donor with esophageal squamous cell carcinoma. The specimen was esophageal tumor tissue. For the CDR3, the sequence is CASSFQRADNEQFF. The nucleotide sequence reads TGTGCCAGCAGTTTCCAGCGGGCCGACAATGAGCAGTTCTTC.